These T cell receptor beta chains were read from a single sample in a study of shared clonotypes between healthy human individuals. Measured with immunoSEQ multiplex PCR; TCRdb has only the in-frame clones, and not every one. The table includes 650,000 to 700,000 clones, about 92% detected once. The sequenced sample consisted of memory CD8+ T cells from PBMCs. The receptors derive from a man in his late teens or twenties in good health. Some clones in this sample may be carry-over from other donors' samples. The CDR3 runs from the conserved cysteine through the conserved F or W. D genes are given only for firm matches. Some rows mark clone size as missing; the rest say once, few, many or name a class of expanded clone.

d_call clone_size j_call v_call cdr3_aa cdr3_nt
TRBD1 . TRBJ1-2 TRBV28 CASSPDREYYGYTF TGTGCCAGCAGCCCGGACAGGGAATATTATGGCTACACCTTC
. . TRBJ1-2 TRBV5-6 CASSFPNYGYTF TGTGCCAGCAGCTTCCCTAACTATGGCTACACCTTC
. . TRBJ1-1 TRBV28 CASTLRGGNTEAFF TGTGCCAGCACCCTGAGGGGGGGGAACACTGAAGCTTTCTTT
. . TRBJ2-7 TRBV5-4 CASSFSHGNYEQYF TGTGCCAGCAGCTTCAGTCACGGGAACTACGAGCAGTACTTC
TRBD1 . TRBJ2-2 TRBV5-4 CASSADRGYGGELFF TGTGCCAGCAGCGCAGACAGGGGGTACGGCGGGGAGCTGTTTTTT
TRBD1 . TRBJ1-1 TRBV29-1 CSVETGTAAEAFF TGCAGCGTTGAAACCGGGACAGCGGCTGAAGCTTTCTTT
. . TRBJ2-4 TRBV9 CASSAAVAKNIQYF TGTGCCAGCAGCGCGGCGGTAGCCAAAAACATTCAGTACTTC
. . TRBJ1-2 TRBV5-1 CASSLGVTPGPYGYTF TGCGCCAGCAGCTTGGGAGTTACGCCAGGACCCTATGGCTACACCTTC
. . TRBJ1-4 TRBV7-9 CASSPSLGGRSNEKLFF TGTGCCAGCAGCCCCTCCCTGGGGGGGAGGTCTAATGAAAAACTGTTTTTT
TRBD2 . TRBJ2-7 TRBV6-1 CASGLAEYEQYF TGTGCCAGCGGACTAGCGGAATACGAGCAGTACTTC
. many TRBJ2-5 TRBV7-6 CASSRGTWTDQETQYF TGTGCCAGCAGCCGAGGGACTTGGACAGACCAAGAGACCCAGTACTTC
. . TRBJ1-2 TRBV13 CASSALGGEARYGYTF TGTGCCAGCAGCGCCTTGGGGGGGGAAGCTAGGTATGGCTACACCTTC
. . TRBJ2-7 TRBV13 CASSLGPPAYEQYF TGTGCCAGCAGCTTAGGCCCGCCGGCCTACGAGCAGTACTTC
. . TRBJ1-1 TRBV6-1 CASSEGSNTEAFF TGTGCCAGCAGTGAGGGGTCGAACACTGAAGCTTTCTTT
TRBD2 . TRBJ2-7 TRBV27 CASSLGLAEGGYEQYF TGTGCCAGCAGTCTGGGACTAGCGGAAGGGGGATACGAGCAGTACTTC
TRBD2 . TRBJ2-7 TRBV4-1 CASSPGSGLAGVEQYF TGCGCCAGCAGCCCTGGGTCGGGACTAGCGGGAGTCGAGCAGTACTTC